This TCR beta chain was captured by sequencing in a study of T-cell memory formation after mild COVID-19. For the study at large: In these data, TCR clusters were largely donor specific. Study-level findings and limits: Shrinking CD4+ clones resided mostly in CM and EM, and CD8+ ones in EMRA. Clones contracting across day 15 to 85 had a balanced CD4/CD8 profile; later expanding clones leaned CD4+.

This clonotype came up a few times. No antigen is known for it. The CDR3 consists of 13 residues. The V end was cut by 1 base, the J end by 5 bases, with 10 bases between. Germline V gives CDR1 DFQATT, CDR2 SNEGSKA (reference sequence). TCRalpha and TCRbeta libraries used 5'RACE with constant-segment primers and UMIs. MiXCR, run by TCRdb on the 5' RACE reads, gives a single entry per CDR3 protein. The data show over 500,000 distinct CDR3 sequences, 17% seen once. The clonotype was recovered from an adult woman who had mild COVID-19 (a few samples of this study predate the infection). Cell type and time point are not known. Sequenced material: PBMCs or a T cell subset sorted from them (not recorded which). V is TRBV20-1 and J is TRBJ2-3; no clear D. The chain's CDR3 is CSARVGGGDTQYF. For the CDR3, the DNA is TGCAGTGCTAGAGTAGGCGGTGGAGATACGCAGTATTTT.